The next 32 T cell receptor beta chains were all read from a single sample in a study of long-term antiretroviral therapy in people with HIV (dated by TCRdb to between 2021 and 2024). Sequencing of the TRB variable region was done with the immunoSEQ hsTCRB v3.0 assay at survey level resolution. TCRdb took this table from immuneACCESS and kept in-frame rearrangements with V and J called. Such tables lack part of the clones; where checked against another copy, unresolved V genes explain under half of the gap, and the rest is unexplained. The sample includes more than 25,000 clones, with 75% to 90% observed a single time. The top ten clones comprise roughly 7% of the sample. Sequencing used unsorted PBMCs, obtained about 5 years before starting antiretroviral therapy. The receptor source for this set is a man aged 50 or older with HIV.

The chain couples TRBV6-5 to TRBJ1-1; TRBD1 matches 9 bases. V lost 11 bases, J lost 9 bases, and 13 bases stayed unmatched. Germline lookup yields CDR1 MNHEY and CDR2 SVGAGI. The CDR3 contains 13 residues. DNA of the CDR3: TGTGCCTCGAGAAGGGACAGGGTTAAAAAAGCTTTCTTT. Protein sequence: CASRRDRVKKAFF.

J is TRBJ2-7 and V is TRBV18; unclear D gene. V gave up 3 bases and J gave up 0 bases, with 9 bases separating them. This CDR3 comprises 14 residues. CDR1 is KGHSH and CDR2 is LQKENI in the germline V gene. The CDR3 loop reads CASSPRPDSYEQYF. DNA of the CDR3: TGTGCCAGCTCACCCCGCCCCGACTCCTACGAGCAGTACTTC.

The chain is built from TRBV5-1 and TRBJ1-4; D may be TRBD1 (6 bases). The germline V and J ends were trimmed by 4 bases and 7 bases, with 14 bases remaining between them. This CDR3 is built from 14 residues. Per the germline V gene, CDR1 is SGHRS and CDR2 is YFSETQ. CDR3 bases: TGCGCCAGCAGCCCGGACAGTGTCGGTGAAAAACTGTTTTTT. Encoded protein: CASSPDSVGEKLFF. Filled out from reference TRBV5-1 and TRBJ1-4, the complete variable domain reads KAGVTQTPRYLIKTRGQQVTLSCSPISGHRSVSWYQQTPGQGLQFLFEYFSETQRNKGNFPGRFSGRQFSNSRSEMNVSTLELGDSALYLCASSPDSVGEKLFFGSGTQLSVL.

DNA for the CDR3: TGTGCCAGCAGCTCCCGGACAGGGTCTGGCTACACCTTC. Its translation is CASSSRTGSGYTF. This sequence joins TRBV7-3 and TRBJ1-2; 8 bases are shared with TRBD1. The germline V gene has CDR1 SGHTA and CDR2 FQGTGA. CDR3 length equals 13 residues. The J segment lost 7 bases and the V segment lost 4 bases, leaving 5 bases of the junction unmatched.

The V and J genes are TRBV5-6 and TRBJ1-4; D not resolved. The germline CDR1 and CDR2 sequences are SGHDT and YYEEEE. V lost 4 bases, J lost 5 bases, and 15 bases lay in between. The length of the CDR3 is 15 residues. As DNA, the CDR3 is TGTGCCAGCAGCCCCACGGGCAGGAACAATGAAAAACTGTTTTTT. Translated, it gives CASSPTGRNNEKLFF.

The rearrangement uses TRBV6-6 and TRBJ2-7; 7 bases line up with TRBD1. CDR1 MNHNY and CDR2 SVGAGI come from the germline V gene (reference sequence). The CDR3 is made up of 14 amino acids. V shed 6 bases and J 0 bases; nucleotides not matched to a gene: 5. The CDR3, as DNA: TGTGCCAGCAGGTACCGGGACAGCTCCTACGAGCAGTACTTC. Protein product: CASRYRDSSYEQYF.

The chain couples TRBV6-6 to TRBJ1-1; D call uncertain. Germline CDR1 MNHNY, CDR2 SVGAGI (reference sequence). Trimming took off 2 bases at V and 4 bases at J, with 8 bases between the two ends. This CDR3 spans 13 amino acids. CDR3 region: CASSYVGSTEAFF. In DNA form, the CDR3 reads TGTGCCAGCAGTTACGTGGGAAGCACTGAAGCTTTCTTT.

J is TRBJ2-7 and V is TRBV6-1; 11 bases align to TRBD2. V shed 7 bases, J shed 3 bases, and the junction held 8 bases outside the gene matches. The CDR3 spans 15 residues. CDR1 and CDR2 (germline): MNHNS, SASEGT. The CDR3 sequence is CASTTAGTSGYEQYF. The CDR3 bases are TGTGCCAGCACCACCGCCGGGACTAGCGGCTACGAGCAGTACTTC.

The rearrangement uses TRBV5-1 and TRBJ2-7; D is undetermined. Trimming left V 1 base short and J 3 bases short, with 11 bases between. The CDR3 covers 14 residues. Germline V gives CDR1 SGHRS, CDR2 YFSETQ. CDR3 protein: CASSLSGPGYEQYF. CDR3 bases: TGCGCCAGCAGCTTGAGTGGCCCTGGCTACGAGCAGTACTTC.

The V and J genes are TRBV27 and TRBJ2-7; a weak D match, TRBD2 (6 bases). Germline CDR1 and CDR2: MNHEY and SMNVEV (reference sequence). V was trimmed by 6 bases and J by 3 bases, leaving 24 bases between them. The CDR3 contains 17 residues. For the CDR3, the DNA is TGTGCCAGCAGCCGGAGGGAAGACAGCACGACCAACTACGAGCAGTACTTC. This sequence encodes CASSRREDSTTNYEQYF.

V gene TRBV2 combines with J gene TRBJ2-5, with D perhaps matching TRBD1 (6 bases). There are 14 residues in the CDR3. Germline CDR1 reads SNHLY; CDR2 reads FYNNEI. The V and J ends lost 7 bases and 2 bases respectively, with 14 bases between them. The CDR3 DNA reads as TGTGCCAGCATGAGCAGGGGCAAGCAAGAGACCCAGTACTTC. The encoded protein is CASMSRGKQETQYF.

V is TRBV5-1 and J is TRBJ2-1; D possibly corresponds to TRBD2 (6 bases). Germline CDR1 SGHRS, CDR2 YFSETQ. The CDR3 is 14 amino acids. The ends were cut back, 0 bases at V and 7 bases at J, with 11 bases in the middle. The CDR3 DNA is TGCGCCAGCAGCTTGGCCGGAGGGGTGAATGAGCAGTTCTTC. Protein: CASSLAGGVNEQFF.

The chain recombines TRBV5-1 with TRBJ2-7; maybe TRBD1 (8 bases). There are 14 residues in the CDR3. Trimming left V 0 bases short and J 4 bases short, with 11 bases between. Germline V gives CDR1 SGHRS, CDR2 YFSETQ. The CDR3 loop reads CASSLVQGGYEQYF. As DNA, the CDR3 is TGCGCCAGCAGCTTGGTACAGGGGGGGTACGAGCAGTACTTC.

V is TRBV4-1 and J is TRBJ2-3, with 9 bases matching TRBD2. The CDR3 is 19 amino acids. The J segment lost 6 bases and the V segment lost 0 bases, leaving 16 bases of the junction unmatched. Germline V gene lookup returns CDR1 MGHRA and CDR2 YSYEKL. The CDR3 sequence is CASSQDTPLAGGPGDTQYF. The CDR3 coding sequence is TGCGCCAGCAGCCAAGATACCCCTTTGGCGGGGGGGCCGGGCGATACGCAGTATTTT.

The CDR3 loop is CASSLISDTEAFF. DNA of the CDR3: TGCGCCAGCAGCTTGATCTCGGACACTGAAGCTTTCTTT. The V call is TRBV5-1, the J call TRBJ1-1; D is ambiguous. The germline V gene encodes CDR1 SGHRS and CDR2 YFSETQ. The CDR3 runs to 13 residues. Trimming stripped 1 base from V and 3 bases from J, with 7 bases between. Combining the CDR3 with reference TRBV5-1 and TRBJ1-1 gives the whole variable domain KAGVTQTPRYLIKTRGQQVTLSCSPISGHRSVSWYQQTPGQGLQFLFEYFSETQRNKGNFPGRFSGRQFSNSRSEMNVSTLELGDSALYLCASSLISDTEAFFGQGTRLTVV.

The V call is TRBV4-1, the J call TRBJ1-1, with D possibly matching TRBD1 (6 bases). CDR1 is MGHRA and CDR2 is YSYEKL in the germline V gene. The CDR3 extends over 15 amino acids. V was trimmed by 3 bases and J by 5 bases, leaving 16 bases between them. CDR3 nucleotides: TGCGCCAGCAGCCAGAATACAGGGTATGGTACTGAAGCTTTCTTT. Translated, it gives CASSQNTGYGTEAFF.

This clone was seen only once. Germline and junction disagree at one end, which may indicate a read error. This chain connects TRBV2 to TRBJ2-3; 12 bases agree with TRBD2. The germline CDR1 and CDR2 sequences are SNHLY and FYNNEI. CDR3 length equals 15 residues. This CDR3 is CASSLRLASGGAVPF. In DNA, the CDR3 is TGTGCCAGCAGTCTACGACTGGCTAGCGGGGGGGCGGTCCCTTTT.

The V gene is TRBV4-1, the J gene TRBJ2-1; D gene unclear. Trimming stripped 0 bases from V and 7 bases from J, with 16 bases between. CDR3 length equals 16 residues. The germline V gene encodes CDR1 MGHRA and CDR2 YSYEKL. The DNA for the CDR3 is TGCGCCAGCAGCCAAGATTTGGCGATTGGAAGGAATGAGCAGTTCTTC. Translating gives CASSQDLAIGRNEQFF.

J is TRBJ2-6 and V is TRBV30; D is undetermined. This CDR3 region has 14 residues. CDR1 is GTSNPN and CDR2 is SVGIG in the germline V gene (reference sequence). The ends were cut back, 0 bases at V and 2 bases at J, with 5 bases in the middle. The CDR3 loop is CAWSVGTGANVLTF. The CDR3 DNA is TGTGCCTGGAGTGTGGGGACTGGGGCCAACGTCCTGACTTTC.

This clone was counted once. J is TRBJ1-2 and V is TRBV19, with D uncertain. Germline-derived CDR1 and CDR2 are LNHDA and SQIVND (reference sequence). This CDR3 comprises 14 residues. The V end was cut by 3 bases, the J end by 3 bases, with 11 bases between. The CDR3 nucleotides are TGTGCCAGTAGTATGGACCGAATAGACTATGGCTACACCTTC. Translated, it gives CASSMDRIDYGYTF.

This clone was seen just once. The chain employs TRBV7-2 and TRBJ2-1; TRBD2 agrees at 13 bases. With 4 bases clipped from V and 10 bases from J, the junction kept 1 base outside the gene matches. The length of the CDR3 is 13 residues. CDR1 SGHTA and CDR2 FQGNSA come from the germline V gene. CDR3 in DNA: TGTGCCAGCAGCTCGACTAGCGGGGGGGAGCAGTTCTTC. Translation: CASSSTSGGEQFF.

The CDR3 DNA follows: TGTGCCAGCAACGAGCGGGTCGGGTCCTACGAGCAGTACTTC. Protein sequence: CASNERVGSYEQYF. V and J are TRBV7-2 and TRBJ2-7; tentatively, D is TRBD2 (6 bases). The CDR3 is 14 amino acids. CDR1 is SGHTA, CDR2 FQGNSA, per germline. Deletions cut 7 bases from V and 1 base from J, with 14 bases between.

This chain joins TRBV7-2 and TRBJ2-1; 7 bases match TRBD1. Germline CDR1 reads SGHTA; CDR2 reads FQGNSA. The CDR3 sequence is 15 residues long. V lost 5 bases and J lost 3; bases outside the gene matches: 7. The CDR3 is CASSVGQVSYNEQFF. Here the CDR3 DNA reads TGTGCCAGCAGCGTAGGACAGGTCAGCTACAATGAGCAGTTCTTC. Filled out from reference TRBV7-2 and TRBJ2-1, the complete variable domain reads GAGVSQSPSNKVTEKGKDVELRCDPISGHTALYWYRQSLGQGLEFLIYFQGNSAPDKSGLPSDRFSAERTGGSVSTLTIQRTQQEDSAVYLCASSVGQVSYNEQFFGPGTRLTVL.

V usage is TRBV2 and J usage is TRBJ2-7, with a tentative D call TRBD2 (6 bases). Germline values: CDR1 SNHLY, CDR2 FYNNEI. This CDR3 spans 15 amino acids. Trimming took 3 bases from V and 0 from J, leaving 12 bases between them. CDR3 nucleotides: TGTGCCAGCAGTGATATGCGGGACCCCTCCTACGAGCAGTACTTC. It translates to CASSDMRDPSYEQYF.

The V call is TRBV5-5, the J call TRBJ2-7; D possibly matches TRBD1 or TRBD2 (6 bases each). Germline V gene lookup returns CDR1 SGHKS and CDR2 YYEKEE (reference sequence). The CDR3 has 15 amino acids. Trimming shortened V by 3 bases and J by 1 base, and 14 bases separated the two germline ends. CDR3 region: CASSSIGGRSYEQYF. The CDR3, as DNA: TGTGCCAGCAGCTCTATCGGGGGCAGGTCCTACGAGCAGTACTTC.

This sequence joins TRBV7-9 and TRBJ2-1; a weak D match, TRBD1 (5 bases). Deletions cut 3 bases from V and 1 base from J, with 10 bases between. The CDR3 covers 15 residues. From germline, CDR1 is SEHNR and CDR2 FQNEAQ (reference sequence). The DNA of the CDR3 is TGTGCCAGCAGCTTTAGGACAAAATCCTACAATGAGCAGTTCTTC. Translated: CASSFRTKSYNEQFF.

The chain carries TRBV6-5 and TRBJ1-1; D unresolved. The V and J ends lost 5 bases and 0 bases respectively, with 13 bases between them. Germline V lookup: CDR1 MNHEY, CDR2 SVGAGI. The CDR3 has 15 residues. Here the CDR3 reads CASSTRHTMNTEAFF. In DNA, the CDR3 is TGTGCCAGCAGTACCAGACACACGATGAACACTGAAGCTTTCTTT.

The gene calls are TRBV6-1 and TRBJ2-5; D gene unclear. CDR3 length: 12 amino acids. Germline V CDR1 and CDR2: MNHNS, SASEGT. The V and J ends lost 5 bases and 5 bases respectively, with 9 bases between them. The CDR3 protein is CASSIGVETQYF. CDR3 DNA sequence: TGTGCCAGCAGTATAGGAGTTGAGACCCAGTACTTC.

The chain is built from TRBV5-1 and TRBJ1-4, with a possible D match to TRBD1 (5 bases). Germline CDR1 reads SGHRS; CDR2 reads YFSETQ. Trimming stripped 5 bases from V and 7 bases from J, with 18 bases between. There are 15 residues in the CDR3. CDR3 region: CASSLKGEGSEKLFF. The CDR3 DNA reads as TGCGCCAGCAGTTTAAAAGGGGAAGGGAGTGAAAAACTGTTTTTT.

The chain employs TRBV9 and TRBJ2-2, with a tentative D call TRBD2 (5 bases). Germline CDR1 and CDR2: SGDLS and YYNGEE. This CDR3 spans 16 amino acids. V was cut by 0 bases and J by 1 base, with 10 bases left in between. The CDR3 spells CASSVGFSVNTGELFF. For the CDR3, the DNA is TGTGCCAGCAGCGTAGGGTTTAGCGTGAACACCGGGGAGCTGTTTTTT.

The CDR3 sequence: CASSLEGDTQYF. CDR3 sequence (DNA): TGTGCCAGCAGCTTGGAGGGAGATACGCAGTATTTT. V and J are TRBV5-4 and TRBJ2-3; D not resolved. The CDR3 totals 12 residues. Germline V CDR1 and CDR2: SGHNT, YYREEE (reference sequence). V lost 0 bases and J 5 bases, leaving 4 bases between the germline ends.

This chain links TRBV7-8 with TRBJ2-3; perhaps TRBD1 as D (6 bases). V lost 5 bases and J lost 5, with 23 bases in between. Germline V gene sequence: CDR1 SGHVS, CDR2 FQNEAQ. This CDR3 has 17 amino acids. The CDR3 spells CASSQPRTGSNLDTQYF. For the CDR3, the DNA is TGTGCCAGCAGCCAACCACGAACAGGGTCCAACCTAGATACGCAGTATTTT.